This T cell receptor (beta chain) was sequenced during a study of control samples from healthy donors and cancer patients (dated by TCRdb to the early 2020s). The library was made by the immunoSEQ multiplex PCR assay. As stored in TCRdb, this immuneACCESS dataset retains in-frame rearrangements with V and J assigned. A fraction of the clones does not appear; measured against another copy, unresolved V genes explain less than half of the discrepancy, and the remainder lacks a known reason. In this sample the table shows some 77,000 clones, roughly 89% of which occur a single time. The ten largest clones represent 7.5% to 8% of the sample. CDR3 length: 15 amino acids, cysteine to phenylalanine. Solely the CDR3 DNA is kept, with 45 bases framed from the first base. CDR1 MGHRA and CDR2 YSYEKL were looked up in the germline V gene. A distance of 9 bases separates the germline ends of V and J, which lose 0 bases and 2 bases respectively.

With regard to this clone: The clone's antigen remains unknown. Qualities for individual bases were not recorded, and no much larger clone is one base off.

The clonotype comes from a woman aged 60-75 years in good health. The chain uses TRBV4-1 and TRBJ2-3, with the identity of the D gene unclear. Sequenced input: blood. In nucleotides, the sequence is TGCGCCAGCAGCCAAGATCCCCGGACCACAGATACGCAGTATTTT. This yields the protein CASSQDPRTTDTQYF.